This T cell receptor (beta chain) was found in a study of blood T cell repertoires in COVID-19 (dated by TCRdb to about 2020). Study-wide context: Collaborator samples came from the United States, Italy and Spain and covered acute and convalescent phases of COVID-19. The prospective study material was composed of cDNA or gDNA derived from T cells, B-cell-depleted T cells, or PBMCs. The dataset comprised deeply sampled blood TCRbeta repertoires from subjects exposed to, actively infected with, or recovered from COVID-19. The repertoires were released in a freely available public database meant as a resource for research on the immune response to SARS-CoV-2. The samples were drawn from two sources: the first 160 participants of the ongoing ImmuneRACE study, and 1,254 subjects contributed by 6 global collaborators. The sample metadata nearly always contained a de-identified subject ID, COVID-19 status, age in years and sex. Where available, HLA class I and class II types were taken from metadata supplied by the sample provider and were not determined by assay-based typing. Results and caveats for the whole study, not just this receptor: The amount of clinical and demographic metadata varied by source and participant and was provided uncurated.

Trimming removed 4 bases from V and 1 base from J, leaving 14 bases between the germline ends. The CDR3, cysteine through phenylalanine, is 15 amino acids long. Only the CDR3 portion is preserved as DNA: 45 bases, with reading frame beginning at the first base. The germline V gene sets CDR1 to SGHRS and CDR2 to YFSETQ. The immunoSEQ Assay, a bias-controlled multiplex PCR, was used to amplify TCRbeta CDR3 regions from genomic DNA. Concerning the study's data processing: Nucleated cell counts per sample were estimated from amplification of reference gene primers within the assay. Sequence reads were collapsed and filtered to measure the absolute abundance of every unique TCRbeta CDR3 rearrangement. For each sample, productive Simpson clonality was calculated as the square root of Simpson's diversity index across productive rearrangements. In its TCRdb copy, this immuneACCESS table keeps in-frame sequences only and misses some clones. Where compared with another copy, unresolved V genes explain less than half of these, and the others have no known cause. The V and J calls and clone size come from that table; D and trimming were worked out from the DNA. The sample yields 57,000 or so clones; around 85% were counted once. The ten most abundant clones make up around 20% of the sample.

Comment on this clone: Its antigen target is currently unknown. No per-base quality is available; no much larger clone lies one base away.

Each collaborating institution followed its own protocols to collect whole blood in K2EDTA tubes. For TCRbeta analysis, collaborator samples were shipped as frozen whole blood, as isolated PBMCs, or as DNA extracted from either sample type. The sequenced sample was peripheral blood. The chain was built from TRBV5-1 and TRBJ1-1; the D gene is unclear. This clonotype was obtained from a woman at least 80 years old with active or convalescent COVID-19. The DNA sequence is as follows: TGCGCCAGCAGCCCACTAGGAGCGGGGAACACTGAAGCTTTCTTT. Its protein is CASSPLGAGNTEAFF.